One sample yielded the 21 T cell receptor beta chains listed below, sequenced in a study of T cell responses to AZD1222 COVID-19 vaccine. Data came from immunoSEQ multiplex PCR; TCRdb stores just in-frame clones and leaves some out. The data contain approximately 190,000 clones, under 95% of them singletons. The sample consisted of peripheral blood, taken on day 0 of AZD1222 vaccination. These receptors came from an adult in good health.

The gene calls are TRBV27 and TRBJ2-4, with D hard to call. The V end lost 3 bases, the J end lost 5 bases, and 11 bases lay between the germline ends. The CDR3 totals 14 residues. Germline loops: CDR1 MNHEY, CDR2 SMNVEV (reference sequence). The CDR3, as DNA: TGTGCCAGCAGTTTGTTCCGCGAACAAAACATTCAGTACTTC. It translates to CASSLFREQNIQYF.

The gene calls are TRBV9 and TRBJ1-6; D is undetermined. V dropped 3 bases and J dropped 0 bases, with 10 bases sitting between them. Looked up from germline, CDR1 is SGDLS and CDR2 is YYNGEE. There are 16 residues in the CDR3. This CDR3 is CASSERYSSYNSPLHF. The CDR3 nucleotides read TGTGCCAGCAGCGAACGGTATAGCTCCTATAATTCACCCCTCCACTTT. The full variable domain, in which reference TRBV9 and TRBJ1-6 provide the parts outside the CDR3, is DSGVTQTPKHLITATGQRVTLRCSPRSGDLSVYWYQQSLDQGLQFLIQYYNGEERAKGNILERFSAQQFPDLHSELNLSSLELGDSALYFCASSERYSSYNSPLHFGNGTRLTVT.

The V call is TRBV10-3, the J call TRBJ2-2; D not resolved. V was cut by 11 bases and J by 6 bases, with 10 bases left in between. The CDR3 extends over 11 amino acids. Looked up from germline, CDR1 is ENHRY and CDR2 is SYGVKD. The CDR3 sequence: CAVGWAGELFF. DNA of the CDR3: TGTGCCGTGGGCTGGGCCGGGGAGCTGTTTTTT.

The chain carries TRBV28 and TRBJ2-5, with TRBD1 matching 8 bases. The CDR3 runs 15 residues. Germline lookup yields CDR1 MDHEN and CDR2 SYDVKM. Trimming removed 5 bases from V and 2 bases from J; junction bases left unmatched: 7. CDR3 residues: CASSVTGQAQETQYF. CDR3 nucleotide sequence: TGTGCCAGCAGTGTTACGGGACAGGCACAAGAGACCCAGTACTTC.

In its sample, this clone was seen once. The V call is TRBV7-8, the J call TRBJ2-2, with TRBD2 matching over 13 bases. CDR1 is SGHVS, CDR2 FQNEAQ, per germline. Trimming cost V 5 bases and J 1 base; bases outside gene matches: 4. This CDR3 is 17 amino acids long. The CDR3 bases are TGTGCCAGCAGCCCCGGGACTAGCGGGATGAACACCGGGGAGCTGTTTTTT. Its translation: CASSPGTSGMNTGELFF.

This clone showed up just once. A clone one base away is much larger, so this may be a read error. Other DNA sequences from this sample encode an identical CDR3 as well. The chain has TRBV7-9 and TRBJ1-1, with D perhaps matching TRBD1 (5 bases). V dropped 2 bases and J dropped 1 base, with 5 bases sitting between them. Germline values: CDR1 SEHNR, CDR2 FQNEAQ (reference sequence). This CDR3 is built from 13 residues. CDR3 nucleotides: TGTGCCAGCAGCTTAACAGGGAACACTGAAGCTTTCTTT. Its translation: CASSLTGNTEAFF.

CDR3 sequence (DNA): TGTGCCAGCAGCCCGACAGGGGAGGTGAACGAGCAGTACTTC. Its translation is CASSPTGEVNEQYF. The V gene is TRBV6-2 or TRBV6-3, the J gene TRBJ2-7; 8 nucleotides line up with TRBD1. After removal of 6 bases from V and 5 bases from J, the junction contained 9 bases not matched to a gene. Germline values: CDR1 MNHEY, CDR2 SVGEGT. The CDR3 has 14 amino acids.

The rearrangement joins TRBV18 to TRBJ2-7; TRBD2 matches 7 bases. Germline V lookup: CDR1 KGHSH, CDR2 LQKENI. V shed 3 bases and J 8 bases; nucleotides not matched to a gene: 13. CDR3 length: 15 amino acids. The CDR3 sequence: CASSPDGGGSWKQYF. The DNA for the CDR3 is TGTGCCAGCTCACCTGACGGCGGGGGTTCGTGGAAGCAGTACTTC.

This chain joins TRBV4-2 and TRBJ2-7, with TRBD2 matching 8 bases. The CDR3 runs 18 residues. The V gene's germline CDR1 is LGHNA and CDR2 YNFKEQ. V lost 3 bases and J lost 4; bases outside the gene matches: 17. The CDR3 bases are TGTGCCAGCAGCCAGACTTGGGGGGGACTAGGGGATCTTTACGAGCAGTACTTC. Its translation: CASSQTWGGLGDLYEQYF.

The chain is built from TRBV3-1 (or the pseudogene TRBV3-2) and TRBJ2-2; 10 bases agree with TRBD2. CDR1 is LGHDT and CDR2 is YNNKEL in the germline V gene (reference sequence). Trimming took 2 bases from V and 7 from J; bases not matched to a gene: 4. The CDR3 has 15 amino acids. This CDR3 is CASSQTASGSGELFF. The CDR3 DNA follows: TGTGCCAGCAGCCAAACCGCTAGCGGGAGCGGGGAGCTGTTTTTT.

V usage is TRBV5-1 and J usage is TRBJ2-7; 9 positions agree with TRBD2. This CDR3 is built from 14 residues. The V segment lost 2 bases and the J segment 5 bases; nucleotides outside the gene matches: 5. Germline CDR1 is SGHRS and CDR2 is YFSETQ. The CDR3 DNA reads as TGCGCCAGCAGCTTTAGCGGGAGTGTAGACGAGCAGTACTTC. Translated, it gives CASSFSGSVDEQYF.

V usage is TRBV6-5 and J usage is TRBJ2-7; TRBD1 might be the D (5 bases). The CDR3 loop spans 12 amino acids. V lost 2 bases and J 6 bases, leaving 8 bases between the germline ends. Germline values: CDR1 MNHEY, CDR2 SVGAGI. The DNA of the CDR3 is TGTGCCAGCAGTTACCCCCAGGGCGAGCAGTACTTC. Translation gives CASSYPQGEQYF.

The chain employs TRBV2 and TRBJ1-2; D call uncertain. This CDR3 comprises 14 residues. The V end lost 8 bases, the J end lost 10 bases, and 23 bases lay between the germline ends. CDR1 and CDR2 (germline): SNHLY, FYNNEI. In DNA form, the CDR3 reads TGTGCCAGCGAGCCCTCGGACCCTTCTTTAGACTACACCTTC. Translation: CASEPSDPSLDYTF.

This clone was counted once. The chain joins TRBV19 to TRBJ1-1; weak D call: TRBD1 (5 bases). This CDR3 has 13 residues. The germline gives CDR1 LNHDA, CDR2 SQIVND (reference sequence). V was pared by 5 bases and J by 4 bases, with 11 bases between. CDR3 in DNA: TGTGCCAGTAGTGTAACTCAGGGCACTGAAGCTTTCTTT. Its translation: CASSVTQGTEAFF.

V is TRBV7-8 and J is TRBJ1-1; D not certain. The germline V gene has CDR1 SGHVS and CDR2 FQNEAQ. There are 16 residues in the CDR3. Between the trimmed V and J ends, which lost 4 bases and 4 bases, there was a span of 19 bases. The CDR3 region is CASSSLHVGPPTEAFF. The CDR3, as DNA: TGTGCCAGCAGCTCACTCCACGTGGGCCCACCCACTGAAGCTTTCTTT. The full variable domain, completed using reference TRBV7-8 and TRBJ1-1, is GAGVSQSPRYKVAKRGQDVALRCDPISGHVSLFWYQQALGQGPEFLTYFQNEAQLDKSGLPSDRFFAERPEGSVSTLKIQRTQQEDSAVYLCASSSLHVGPPTEAFFGQGTRLTVV.

V is TRBV10-1 and J is TRBJ2-5; 10 nucleotides align to TRBD2. V lost 5 bases and J lost 4; bases outside the gene matches: 13. Germline V gene data show CDR1 as WNHNN and CDR2 as SYGVQD (reference sequence). This CDR3 is built from 17 residues. The CDR3 region is CASSSGGAGYSLETQYF. CDR3 coding DNA: TGCGCCAGCAGTAGCGGGGGGGCCGGTTATTCTTTAGAGACCCAGTACTTC.

V gene TRBV12-3 or TRBV12-4 combines with J gene TRBJ1-2; TRBD1 matches 7 bases. This CDR3 is 13 amino acids long. V gave up 6 bases and J gave up 5 bases; unmatched junction bases: 6. CDR3 in amino acids: CASRETGPYGYTF. The CDR3 bases are TGTGCCAGCAGGGAGACAGGGCCGTATGGCTACACCTTC.

The rearrangement uses TRBV6-2 or TRBV6-3 and TRBJ2-7; TRBD1 is a possible D gene (5 bases). Germline CDR1 and CDR2: MNHEY and SVGEGT. Trimming removed 6 bases from V and 3 bases from J, with 9 bases in between. The CDR3 runs to 12 residues. The CDR3 nucleotides read TGTGCCAGCAGCCCAGGGTTCTACGAGCAGTACTTC. The encoded protein is CASSPGFYEQYF.

This clone was recorded once. The chain has TRBV24-1 and TRBJ1-5, with 8 bases lining up with TRBD1. This CDR3 contains 15 residues. The germline gives CDR1 KGHDR, CDR2 SFDVKD. V was clipped by 5 bases and J by 3 bases; unmatched bases: 5. The CDR3 nucleotides are TGTGCCACCAGTGCCGGGACAGGTCCCAATCAGCCCCAGCATTTT. Its translation: CATSAGTGPNQPQHF.

The V call is TRBV2, the J call TRBJ1-4; 12 bases are a match to TRBD1. V shed 6 bases, J shed 3 bases, and the junction held 2 bases outside the gene matches. The CDR3 consists of 15 residues. Germline-derived CDR1 and CDR2 are SNHLY and FYNNEI. CDR3 DNA: TGTGCCAGCAGATGGGACAGGGGGCCTAATGAAAAACTGTTTTTT. It codes for CASRWDRGPNEKLFF.

The V gene is TRBV9, the J gene TRBJ2-5, with a weak D call TRBD2 (6 bases). Germline lookup yields CDR1 SGDLS and CDR2 YYNGEE. V lost 0 bases to trimming and J lost 3 bases, with 9 bases between them. The CDR3 length is 14 residues. The CDR3: CASSVGDWEETQYF. CDR3 nucleotide sequence: TGTGCCAGCAGCGTAGGGGACTGGGAAGAGACCCAGTACTTC.